This TCR beta chain was recorded in a study of blood T cells in healthy people across ages. Findings and limits, study-wide: The long-lived group displayed more naive CD4+ cells, plus higher diversity, than the aged donors did.

Points on this clonotype: Its antigen is unidentified.

The V end was cut by 4 bases, the J end by 1 base, with 7 bases between. The CDR3 covers 13 residues. Germline CDR1 and CDR2: MNHNS and SASEGT. A J-beta primer mix and a sample-barcoded 5' primer were used in a second PCR of about 6 to 12 cycles. Each cDNA molecule carried a tag from a template-switch adaptor that contained 12 random nucleotides. MiXCR was run by TCRdb on the 5' RACE reads, yielding one entry per CDR3 protein. The sample includes 700,000 to 850,000 distinct CDR3 sequences, roughly 50% of them seen just once. The specimen sequenced was blood. This receptor was obtained from an elderly man in good health. V gene TRBV6-1 combines with J gene TRBJ1-2; D gene unclear. The CDR3 DNA reads as TGTGCCAGCAGTGTCACAATTAACTATGGCTACACCTTC. Protein product: CASSVTINYGYTF.